The present TCR beta chain was sequenced within a study of T cell responses to AZD1222 COVID-19 vaccine. Analysis merged second doses at about 4 or about 12 weeks. Data came from immunoSEQ multiplex PCR; TCRdb stores just in-frame clones and leaves some out. This table has fewer than 200,000 clones, roughly 94% appearing once. Details on this clone: Its target is unknown.

Study-level points and caveats: Baseline testing showed seropositivity in only a handful of AZD1222 recipients. There were vaccine-associated CD4 TCRs across spike, dominant at 160-218 and 743-854. Reports say nearly half of spike-specific TCRs go after unmutated variant regions.

This specimen was peripheral blood, taken 28 days after the second AZD1222 dose. The TCR was taken from an adult who received the AZD1222 COVID-19 vaccine.

This chain's CDR3 is CASSQEGRSGNTIYF. The DNA for the CDR3 is TGCGCCAGCAGCCAAGAGGGTCGCTCTGGAAACACCATATATTTT. This chain joins TRBV4-1 and TRBJ1-3; D is unresolved. Germline values: CDR1 MGHRA, CDR2 YSYEKL. This CDR3 has 15 residues. The V gene lost 0 bases and the J gene lost 0 bases, with 6 bases spanning the gap.